The 26 T cell receptor beta chains below were found in one sample sequenced in a study of Ad26.COV2.S vaccination and SARS-CoV-2 variants. The treatment was: roughly 20 received Ad26.COV2.S at low or high dose, single or two shots; 5 received placebo; per-sample allocation not given. Sampling was performed 63 days after the first vaccine or placebo injection. The method was immunoSEQ multiplex PCR; TCRdb's version includes in-frame clones alone and lacks a portion of them. The sample lists hundreds of thousands of clones, about 89% occurring once. Sequenced material: peripheral blood, taken in a trial of Ad26.COV2.S vaccine versus placebo. These receptors all come from a person aged 18-65 years who received the Ad26.COV2.S COVID-19 vaccine or a placebo.

The J gene is TRBJ2-7, the V gene TRBV2; TRBD1 matches at 8 bases. CDR1 SNHLY and CDR2 FYNNEI come from the germline V gene. The CDR3 extends over 12 amino acids. J lost 2 bases, V lost 11 bases, and 5 bases had no gene match. CDR3 sequence reads: CALGDRPYEQYF. CDR3 nucleotides: TGTGCCCTCGGGGACAGGCCCTACGAGCAGTACTTC.

This clone has just one count. This chain links TRBV19 with TRBJ1-5; D remains unclear. The ends were cut back, 5 bases at V and 4 bases at J, with 15 bases in the middle. This CDR3 comprises 15 residues. CDR1 is LNHDA and CDR2 is SQIVND in the germline V gene (reference sequence). The CDR3, as DNA: TGTGCCAGTAGTCCGTGGGGAATCGGGAATCAGCCCCAGCATTTT. Translated, it gives CASSPWGIGNQPQHF.

This chain uses TRBV9 with TRBJ2-2; the D gene is possibly TRBD2 (5 bases). The CDR3 covers 13 residues. Germline values: CDR1 SGDLS, CDR2 YYNGEE. V was trimmed by 1 base and J by 6 bases, leaving 7 bases between them. The CDR3 loop reads CASSVSGAGELFF. For the CDR3, the DNA is TGTGCCAGCAGCGTATCCGGGGCCGGGGAGCTGTTTTTT. Filled out from reference TRBV9 and TRBJ2-2, the complete variable domain reads DSGVTQTPKHLITATGQRVTLRCSPRSGDLSVYWYQQSLDQGLQFLIQYYNGEERAKGNILERFSAQQFPDLHSELNLSSLELGDSALYFCASSVSGAGELFFGEGSRLTVL.

This chain connects TRBV27 to TRBJ2-3; 8 positions match TRBD2. V shed 2 bases, J shed 5 bases, and the junction held 3 bases outside the gene matches. Per germline, CDR1 MNHEY and CDR2 SMNVEV (reference sequence). The CDR3 loop spans 14 amino acids. CDR3 in amino acids: CASSLGTRGDTQYF. CDR3 in DNA: TGTGCCAGCAGTTTAGGGACTAGGGGAGATACGCAGTATTTT.

The V call is TRBV18, the J call TRBJ1-4; 11 bases map to TRBD1. The V gene's germline CDR1 is KGHSH and CDR2 LQKENI. This CDR3 spans 17 amino acids. Losses at the gene ends were 0 bases for V and 5 bases for J; bases not matched to a gene: 5. The CDR3 nucleotides are TGTGCCAGCTCACCACCGCGCGGACAGGGGGCGAATGAAAAACTGTTTTTT. Translation gives CASSPPRGQGANEKLFF.

The V call is TRBV4-2, the J call TRBJ2-3; unclear D gene. The CDR3 is 14 residues long. V was clipped by 1 base and J by 3 bases, with 8 bases between them. CDR1 and CDR2 (germline): LGHNA, YNFKEQ. The CDR3 protein is CASSQALGTDTQYF. CDR3 in DNA: TGTGCCAGCAGCCAAGCTCTGGGTACAGATACGCAGTATTTT.

CDR3 amino acids: CASSPKADRTDTQYF. The DNA of the CDR3 is TGTGCCAGCAGCCCCAAAGCGGACAGAACAGATACGCAGTATTTT. The V gene is TRBV7-8, the J gene TRBJ2-3; TRBD1 might be the D (6 bases). Trimming removed 5 bases at V and 3 bases at J, with 15 bases between. This CDR3 contains 15 residues. Germline CDR1 reads SGHVS; CDR2 reads FQNEAQ.

This chain joins TRBV7-8 and TRBJ1-6; 9 bases agree with TRBD1. The CDR3 covers 16 residues. V gave up 4 bases and J gave up 8 bases; unmatched junction bases: 9. From germline, CDR1 is SGHVS and CDR2 FQNEAQ. The CDR3 is CASSSGQGTPDSPLHF. The CDR3 region has the DNA TGTGCCAGCAGCTCTGGACAGGGGACCCCTGATTCACCCCTCCACTTT. Based on the CDR3 plus reference TRBV7-8 and TRBJ1-6, the full variable domain is GAGVSQSPRYKVAKRGQDVALRCDPISGHVSLFWYQQALGQGPEFLTYFQNEAQLDKSGLPSDRFFAERPEGSVSTLKIQRTQQEDSAVYLCASSSGQGTPDSPLHFGNGTRLTVT.

The V and J genes are TRBV7-8 and TRBJ2-7; the D gene is possibly TRBD1 (5 bases). CDR1 is SGHVS and CDR2 is FQNEAQ in the germline V gene. The CDR3 is made up of 14 amino acids. Trimming cost V 5 bases and J 0 bases, with 11 bases left between them. The CDR3 here is CASSLTVSSYEQYF. CDR3 DNA sequence: TGTGCCAGCAGCCTGACAGTCAGCTCCTACGAGCAGTACTTC. The entire variable domain, with the rest obtained from reference TRBV7-8 and TRBJ2-7, is as follows: GAGVSQSPRYKVAKRGQDVALRCDPISGHVSLFWYQQALGQGPEFLTYFQNEAQLDKSGLPSDRFFAERPEGSVSTLKIQRTQQEDSAVYLCASSLTVSSYEQYFGPGTRLTVT.

The chain couples TRBV24-1 to TRBJ2-5; D is undetermined. V was trimmed by 12 bases and J by 1 base, leaving 20 bases between them. This CDR3 comprises 15 residues. Germline CDR1 and CDR2: KGHDR and SFDVKD. CDR3 protein: CAPPKEAAPQETQYF. The CDR3 nucleotides read TGTGCCCCCCCCAAAGAGGCAGCACCCCAAGAGACCCAGTACTTC.

CDR3 region: CASKGQGKNYGYTF. As DNA, the CDR3 is TGTGCCAGCAAGGGACAGGGGAAGAACTATGGCTACACCTTC. This chain connects TRBV6-6 to TRBJ1-2; 10 nucleotides agree with TRBD1. Germline V gene lookup returns CDR1 MNHNY and CDR2 SVGAGI (reference sequence). The CDR3 loop spans 14 amino acids. The trim removed 7 bases at V and 2 bases at J, leaving 4 bases unmatched.

The chain links TRBV15 to TRBJ1-3; 7 bases are shared with TRBD1. The germline gives CDR1 LNHNV, CDR2 YYDKDF (reference sequence). The ends lost 2 bases at V and 1 base at J; junction bases unmatched: 11. CDR3 size: 18 residues. The CDR3 sequence: CATSRSNRGSYSGNTIYF. For the CDR3, the DNA is TGTGCCACCAGCAGAAGCAACAGGGGTTCTTATTCTGGAAACACCATATATTTT.

Turning to this clone: A much larger clone differs by one base, so this may be a read error. The V call is TRBV7-9, the J call TRBJ2-6, with D possibly being TRBD2 (5 bases). CDR1 and CDR2 (germline): SEHNR, FQNEAQ (reference sequence). The CDR3 covers 14 residues. Trimming stripped 7 bases from V and 1 base from J, with 8 bases between. In DNA, the CDR3 is TGTGCCAGCACCCGGACTTCTGGGGCCAACGTCCTGACTTTC. It is translated as CASTRTSGANVLTF.

The chain has TRBV6-2 or TRBV6-3 and TRBJ1-5, with unresolved D. Trimming pared 5 bases from V and 1 base from J, leaving 6 bases between. The length of the CDR3 is 13 residues. CDR1 is MNHEY, CDR2 SVGEGT, per germline. Here the CDR3 reads CASSIRSNQPQHF. CDR3 DNA: TGTGCCAGCAGTATCAGGAGCAATCAGCCCCAGCATTTT.

V and J are TRBV5-1 and TRBJ2-1; maybe TRBD1 (6 bases). This CDR3 region has 15 residues. Trimming left V 0 bases short and J 4 bases short, with 11 bases between. Germline CDR1 SGHRS, CDR2 YFSETQ. The CDR3 spells CASSLVGQLYNEQFF. The CDR3 DNA reads as TGCGCCAGCAGCTTGGTAGGACAGTTGTACAATGAGCAGTTCTTC.

This clone was seen only a few times. This chain connects TRBV24-1 to TRBJ2-2; the D is unclear. Germline V gene lookup returns CDR1 KGHDR and CDR2 SFDVKD. V dropped 4 bases and J dropped 8 bases, with 4 bases sitting between them. The length of the CDR3 is 11 residues. The DNA of the CDR3 is TGTGCCACCAGTGACAGAGGGGAGCTGTTTTTT. This translates into CATSDRGELFF.

The rearrangement uses TRBV10-2 and TRBJ2-7; TRBD2 aligns across 10 bases. The length of the CDR3 is 16 residues. Germline values: CDR1 WSHSY, CDR2 SAAADI. Trimming at V came to 2 bases and at J to 2 bases, leaving 6 bases not matched to a gene. In nucleotides, the CDR3 is TGCGCCAGCAGTGAGAATAGCGGGAGGCGGACCTACGAGCAGTACTTC. Translation: CASSENSGRRTYEQYF.

This clone has a single count. The V gene is TRBV4-3, the J gene TRBJ1-1; 9 bases map to TRBD1. The J segment lost 0 bases and the V segment lost 1 base, leaving 3 bases of the junction unmatched. This CDR3 comprises 16 residues. Germline CDR1 LGHNA, CDR2 YSLEER. CDR3 protein: CASSQAGTGMNTEAFF. CDR3 nucleotides: TGCGCCAGCAGCCAAGCGGGGACAGGGATGAACACTGAAGCTTTCTTT.

The rearrangement links TRBV6-6 to TRBJ1-2, with 7 bases that match TRBD1. In germline, CDR1 is MNHNY, CDR2 SVGAGI (reference sequence). The CDR3 consists of 14 residues. After removal of 6 bases from V and 7 bases from J, the junction contained 11 bases not matched to a gene. CDR3 bases: TGTGCCAGCAGAGACAGGGCGGACGCGGTTGGCTACACCTTC. This codes for CASRDRADAVGYTF.

This chain uses TRBV18 with TRBJ1-6; D remains ambiguous. V lost 5 bases and J 8 bases, leaving 10 bases between the germline ends. The CDR3 loop spans 13 amino acids. Germline values: CDR1 KGHSH, CDR2 LQKENI. This CDR3 reads CASSSDRDSPLHF. The CDR3 region has the DNA TGTGCCAGCTCATCGGATCGGGATTCACCCCTCCACTTT.

On this clone: Additional DNA sequences in this sample encode the identical CDR3. The V and J genes are TRBV7-2 and TRBJ2-5, with D perhaps matching TRBD1 or TRBD2 (5 bases each). Trimming took off 1 base at V and 1 base at J, with 7 bases between the two ends. There are 14 residues in the CDR3. The germline gives CDR1 SGHTA, CDR2 FQGNSA. The DNA for the CDR3 is TGTGCCAGCAGCTTAGGAGGGGCCCAAGAGACCCAGTACTTC. It encodes CASSLGGAQETQYF.

This clone was detected a few times. The rearrangement uses TRBV7-3 and TRBJ1-5; D is perhaps TRBD1 (5 bases). Germline loops: CDR1 SGHTA, CDR2 FQGTGA. CDR3 length equals 17 residues. Trimming cost V 5 bases and J 2 bases, with 19 bases left between them. The CDR3 DNA reads TGTGCCAGCAGCCCGTTGGTAAGGGAGGGGTGCAATCAGCCCCAGCATTTT. Translating gives CASSPLVREGCNQPQHF.

V and J are TRBV7-3 and TRBJ2-6; D remains ambiguous. The CDR3 loop spans 13 amino acids. Germline CDR1 SGHTA, CDR2 FQGTGA. Deletions cut 5 bases from V and 2 bases from J, with 4 bases between. The CDR3 DNA reads TGTGCCAGCAGCGCCACTGGGGCCAACGTCCTGACTTTC. It codes for CASSATGANVLTF.

The chain couples TRBV12-3 or TRBV12-4 to TRBJ2-2, with D unresolved. The ends were cut back, 5 bases at V and 7 bases at J, with 11 bases in the middle. The CDR3 is made up of 13 amino acids. The CDR3 nucleotides are TGTGCCAGCAGTCCCTTAAGAAACGGGGAGCTGTTTTTT. Its translation: CASSPLRNGELFF.

The chain carries TRBV2 and TRBJ2-3, with D uncertain. Germline lookup yields CDR1 SNHLY and CDR2 FYNNEI. V lost 8 bases and J lost 1, with 13 bases in between. This CDR3 spans 14 amino acids. DNA of the CDR3: TGTGCCAGCTCAAAGTCACGAGGCACAGATACGCAGTATTTT. As protein: CASSKSRGTDTQYF.

The chain recombines TRBV6-6 with TRBJ1-6; 8 nucleotides agree with TRBD1. V shed 2 bases, J shed 5 bases, and the junction held 2 bases outside the gene matches. The CDR3 is 15 residues long. Germline V lookup: CDR1 MNHNY, CDR2 SVGAGI (reference sequence). The CDR3 region has the DNA TGTGCCAGCAGTTACGCGGGACAGGATAATTCACCCCTCCACTTT. Translation gives CASSYAGQDNSPLHF.